The 2 T cell receptor beta chains given below trace back to one sample, sequenced in a study of beta chain features in type 1 diabetes. Since all of the isolated RNA was reverse transcribed, expressed TCRB transcripts were what got sequenced. TCRdb's table, derived via immunoSEQ multiplex PCR, lists solely in-frame clones and lacks some. The sample includes about 400,000 clones, approximately 12% of them seen just once. The sequencing sample was made of naive CD4+ T cells from blood. Every receptor here comes from a man between 18 and 35 years old in good health.

V usage is TRBV4-1 and J usage is TRBJ2-2; TRBD2 aligns across 10 bases. Germline CDR1 reads MGHRA; CDR2 reads YSYEKL. The CDR3 consists of 15 residues. The J segment lost 6 bases and the V segment lost 5 bases, leaving 6 bases of the junction unmatched. CDR3 sequence reads: CASSTPSGRAGELFF. The CDR3 coding sequence is TGCGCCAGCAGCACACCGAGCGGGAGGGCCGGGGAGCTGTTTTTT.

In its sample, this clone was seen a few times. This sequence joins TRBV30 and TRBJ2-5; the match to TRBD1 covers 12 bases. CDR1 is GTSNPN and CDR2 is SVGIG in the germline V gene (reference sequence). This CDR3 comprises 15 residues. V shed 3 bases, J shed 4 bases, and the junction held 6 bases outside the gene matches. CDR3: CAWSPGQGAGETQYF. In DNA form, the CDR3 reads TGTGCCTGGAGCCCGGGACAGGGGGCTGGAGAGACCCAGTACTTC.